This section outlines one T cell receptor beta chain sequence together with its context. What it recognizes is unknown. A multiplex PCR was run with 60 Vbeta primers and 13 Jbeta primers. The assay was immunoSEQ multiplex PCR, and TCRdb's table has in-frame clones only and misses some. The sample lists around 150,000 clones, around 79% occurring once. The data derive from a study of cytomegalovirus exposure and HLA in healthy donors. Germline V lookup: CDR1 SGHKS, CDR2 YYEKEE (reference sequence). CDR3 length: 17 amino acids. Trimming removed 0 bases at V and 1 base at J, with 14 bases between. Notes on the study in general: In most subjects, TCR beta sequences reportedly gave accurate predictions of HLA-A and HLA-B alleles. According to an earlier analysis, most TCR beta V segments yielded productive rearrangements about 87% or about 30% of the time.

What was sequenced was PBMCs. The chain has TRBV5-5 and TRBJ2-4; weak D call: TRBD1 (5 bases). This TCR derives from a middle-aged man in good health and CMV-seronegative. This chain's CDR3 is CASSLGGAGLAKNIQYF. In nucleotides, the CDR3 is TGTGCCAGCAGCTTGGGAGGTGCAGGGTTGGCCAAAAACATTCAGTACTTC. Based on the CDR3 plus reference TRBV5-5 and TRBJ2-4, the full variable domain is DAGVTQSPTHLIKTRGQQVTLRCSPISGHKSVSWYQQVLGQGPQFIFQYYEKEERGRGNFPDRFSARQFPNYSSELNVNALLLGDSALYLCASSLGGAGLAKNIQYFGAGTRLSVL.